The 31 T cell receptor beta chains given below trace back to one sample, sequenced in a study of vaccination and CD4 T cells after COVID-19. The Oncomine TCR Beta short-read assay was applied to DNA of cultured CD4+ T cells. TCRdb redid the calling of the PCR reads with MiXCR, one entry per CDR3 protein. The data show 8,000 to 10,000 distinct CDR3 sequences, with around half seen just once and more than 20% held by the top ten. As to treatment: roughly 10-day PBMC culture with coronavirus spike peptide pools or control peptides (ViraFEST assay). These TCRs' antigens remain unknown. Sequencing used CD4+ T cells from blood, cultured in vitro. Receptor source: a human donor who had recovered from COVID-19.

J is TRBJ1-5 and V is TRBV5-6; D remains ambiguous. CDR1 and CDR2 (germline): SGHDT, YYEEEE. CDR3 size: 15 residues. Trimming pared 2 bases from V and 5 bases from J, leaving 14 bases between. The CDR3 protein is CASSFVVGGDQPQHF. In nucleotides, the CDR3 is TGTGCCAGCAGCTTTGTTGTGGGTGGGGATCAGCCCCAGCATTTT.

The DNA of the CDR3 is TGCGCCAGCAGCCAAGATCGTACTAGCAAGACCTACGAGCAGTACTTC. Its translation is CASSQDRTSKTYEQYF. The rearrangement uses TRBV4-1 and TRBJ2-7, with D perhaps matching TRBD2 (6 bases). CDR1 MGHRA and CDR2 YSYEKL come from the germline V gene. V lost 0 bases, J lost 2 bases, and 14 bases lay in between. The length of the CDR3 is 16 residues.

In DNA, the CDR3 is TGTGCCAGCAGTGAATGGGGAGGATTAAATTCACCCCTCCACTTT. Residues: CASSEWGGLNSPLHF. The chain has TRBV25-1 and TRBJ1-6; D ambiguous. Germline V gene lookup returns CDR1 MGHDK and CDR2 SYGVNS. Trimming removed 1 base from V and 7 bases from J, with 11 bases in between. The CDR3 spans 15 residues.

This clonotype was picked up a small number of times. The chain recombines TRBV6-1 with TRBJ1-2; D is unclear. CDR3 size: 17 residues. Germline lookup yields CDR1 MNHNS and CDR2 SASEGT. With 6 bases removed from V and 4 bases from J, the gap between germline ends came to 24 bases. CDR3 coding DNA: TGTGCCAGCAGCCGAGGCGTGGGTAGTGGCAGTAGCTATGGCTACACCTTC. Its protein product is CASSRGVGSGSSYGYTF.

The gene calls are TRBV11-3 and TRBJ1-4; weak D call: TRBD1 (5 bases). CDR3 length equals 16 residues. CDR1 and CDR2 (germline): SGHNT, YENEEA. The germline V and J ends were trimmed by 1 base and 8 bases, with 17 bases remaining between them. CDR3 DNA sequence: TGTGCCAGCAGCTTAGCTTTCGGTGTCGACAGCGAAAAACTGTTTTTT. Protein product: CASSLAFGVDSEKLFF.

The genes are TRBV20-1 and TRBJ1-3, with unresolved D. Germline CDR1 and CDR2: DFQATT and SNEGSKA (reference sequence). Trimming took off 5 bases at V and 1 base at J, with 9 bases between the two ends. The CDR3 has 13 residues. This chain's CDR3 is CSAGRGSGNTIYF. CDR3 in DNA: TGCAGTGCTGGGCGGGGATCTGGAAACACCATATATTTT.

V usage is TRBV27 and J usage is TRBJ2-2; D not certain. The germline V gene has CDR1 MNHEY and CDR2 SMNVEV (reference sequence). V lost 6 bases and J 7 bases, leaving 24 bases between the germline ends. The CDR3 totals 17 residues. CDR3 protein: CASSLIRGPQRHGELFF. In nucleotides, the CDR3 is TGTGCCAGCAGCCTAATCAGAGGCCCTCAAAGGCACGGGGAGCTGTTTTTT.

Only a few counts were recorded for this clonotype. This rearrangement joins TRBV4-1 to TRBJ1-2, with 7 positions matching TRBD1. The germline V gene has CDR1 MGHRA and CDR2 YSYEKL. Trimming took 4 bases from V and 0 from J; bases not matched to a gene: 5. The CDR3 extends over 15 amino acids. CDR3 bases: TGCGCCAGCAGCCTCCGGGACAGTTCTAACTATGGCTACACCTTC. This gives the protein CASSLRDSSNYGYTF.

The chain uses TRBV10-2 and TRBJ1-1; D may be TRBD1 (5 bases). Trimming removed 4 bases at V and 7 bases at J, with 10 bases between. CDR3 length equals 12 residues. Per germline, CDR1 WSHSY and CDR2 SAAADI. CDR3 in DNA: TGCGCCAGCAGTGGTGGGGGGATTGAAGCTTTCTTT. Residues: CASSGGGIEAFF.

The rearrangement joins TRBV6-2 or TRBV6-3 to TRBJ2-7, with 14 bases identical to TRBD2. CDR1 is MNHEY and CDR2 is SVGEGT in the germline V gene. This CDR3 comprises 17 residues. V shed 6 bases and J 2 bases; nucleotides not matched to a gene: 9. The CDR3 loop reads CASRPRLAGGPTYEQYF. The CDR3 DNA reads TGTGCCAGCAGACCCAGACTAGCGGGAGGGCCGACCTACGAGCAGTACTTC.

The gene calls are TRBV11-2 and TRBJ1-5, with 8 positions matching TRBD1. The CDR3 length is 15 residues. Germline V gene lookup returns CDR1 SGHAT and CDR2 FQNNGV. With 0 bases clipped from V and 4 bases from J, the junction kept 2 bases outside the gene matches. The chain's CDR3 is CASSLDRGRNQPQHF. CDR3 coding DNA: TGTGCCAGCAGCTTAGACAGGGGGCGAAATCAGCCCCAGCATTTT.

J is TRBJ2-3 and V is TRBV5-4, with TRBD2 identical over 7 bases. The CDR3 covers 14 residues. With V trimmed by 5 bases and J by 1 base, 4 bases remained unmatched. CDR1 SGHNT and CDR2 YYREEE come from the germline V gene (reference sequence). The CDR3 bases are TGTGCCAGCAGGATGGGAGGGGGCACAGATACGCAGTATTTT. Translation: CASRMGGGTDTQYF.

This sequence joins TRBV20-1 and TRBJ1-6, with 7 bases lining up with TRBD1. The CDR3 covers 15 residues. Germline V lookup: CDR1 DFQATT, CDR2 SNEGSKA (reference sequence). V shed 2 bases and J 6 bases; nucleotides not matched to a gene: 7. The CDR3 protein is CSARPTGTANSPLHF. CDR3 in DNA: TGCAGTGCTAGACCCACGGGGACAGCTAATTCACCCCTCCACTTT.

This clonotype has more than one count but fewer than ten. The CDR3 DNA sequence: TGTGCCAGCAGCCCGACCGTGAACACTGAAGCTTTCTTT. Protein: CASSPTVNTEAFF. The genes are TRBV12-3 or TRBV12-4 and TRBJ1-1, with D unclear. V dropped 6 bases and J dropped 0 bases, with 8 bases sitting between them. This CDR3 region has 13 residues.

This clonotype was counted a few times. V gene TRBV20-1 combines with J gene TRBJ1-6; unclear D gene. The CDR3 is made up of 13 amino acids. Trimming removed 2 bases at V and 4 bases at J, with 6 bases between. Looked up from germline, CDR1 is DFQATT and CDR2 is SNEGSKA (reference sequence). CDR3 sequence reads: CSARLAYNSPLHF. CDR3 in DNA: TGCAGTGCTAGACTCGCATATAATTCACCCCTCCACTTT.

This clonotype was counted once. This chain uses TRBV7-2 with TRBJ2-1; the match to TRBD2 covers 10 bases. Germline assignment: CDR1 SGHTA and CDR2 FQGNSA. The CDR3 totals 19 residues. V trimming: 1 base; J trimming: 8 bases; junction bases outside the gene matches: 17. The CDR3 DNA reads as TGTGCCAGCAGCTTAGGGGCCCCCAGGGAGAGCGGGAGGGGGTATGAGCAGTTCTTC. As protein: CASSLGAPRESGRGYEQFF.

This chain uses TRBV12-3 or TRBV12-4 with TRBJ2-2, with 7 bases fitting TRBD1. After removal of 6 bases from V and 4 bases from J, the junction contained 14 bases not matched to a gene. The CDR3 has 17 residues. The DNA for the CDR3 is TGTGCCAGCAGCCTAATACCCTCGACAGGGCCCACCGGGGAGCTGTTTTTT. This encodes CASSLIPSTGPTGELFF.

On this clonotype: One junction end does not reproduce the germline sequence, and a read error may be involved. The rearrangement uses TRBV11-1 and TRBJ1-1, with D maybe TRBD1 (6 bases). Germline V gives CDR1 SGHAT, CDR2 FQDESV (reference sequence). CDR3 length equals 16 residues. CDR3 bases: TGTGCCAGCAGCTCCCGTGAGAAGGGGGTATATACTGAAGCTCTCTTT. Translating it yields CASSSREKGVYTEALF.

As DNA, the CDR3 is TGCGCCAGCAGCCAAGTAGGGGGGAATGAGCAGTTCTTC. This encodes CASSQVGGNEQFF. This chain joins TRBV4-1 and TRBJ2-1, with D perhaps matching TRBD1 or TRBD2 (6 bases each). CDR3 length: 13 amino acids. Trimming removed 1 base at V and 7 bases at J, with 8 bases between. Germline-derived CDR1 and CDR2 are MGHRA and YSYEKL.

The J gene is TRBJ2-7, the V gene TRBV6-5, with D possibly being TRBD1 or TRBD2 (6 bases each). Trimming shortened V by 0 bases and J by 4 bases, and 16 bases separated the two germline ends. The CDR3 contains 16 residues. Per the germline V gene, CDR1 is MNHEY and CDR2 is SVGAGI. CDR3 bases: TGTGCCAGCAGTTACTCGAAGTTTAGGGGGGTTTACGAGCAGTACTTC. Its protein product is CASSYSKFRGVYEQYF.

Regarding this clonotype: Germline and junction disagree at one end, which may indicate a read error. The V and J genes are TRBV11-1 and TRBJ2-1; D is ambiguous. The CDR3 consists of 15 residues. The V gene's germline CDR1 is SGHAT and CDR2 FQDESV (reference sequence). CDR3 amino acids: CASSQEHYSYNEQFF. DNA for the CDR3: TGCGCCAGCAGCCAAGAGCACTACTCCTACAATGAGCAGTTCTTC.

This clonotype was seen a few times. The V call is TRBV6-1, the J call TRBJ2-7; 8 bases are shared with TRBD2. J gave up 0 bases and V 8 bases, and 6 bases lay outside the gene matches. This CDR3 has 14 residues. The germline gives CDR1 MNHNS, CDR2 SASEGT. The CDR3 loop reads CASARSGDSYEQYF. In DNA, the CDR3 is TGTGCCAGCGCCCGTAGCGGGGACTCCTACGAGCAGTACTTC.

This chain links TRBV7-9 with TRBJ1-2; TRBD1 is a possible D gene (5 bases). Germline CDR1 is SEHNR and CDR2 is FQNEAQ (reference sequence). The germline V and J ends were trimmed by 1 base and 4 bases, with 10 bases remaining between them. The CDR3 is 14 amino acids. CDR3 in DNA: TGTGCCAGCAGCTTAGAGCAGGGAGCCTATGGCTACACCTTC. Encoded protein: CASSLEQGAYGYTF.

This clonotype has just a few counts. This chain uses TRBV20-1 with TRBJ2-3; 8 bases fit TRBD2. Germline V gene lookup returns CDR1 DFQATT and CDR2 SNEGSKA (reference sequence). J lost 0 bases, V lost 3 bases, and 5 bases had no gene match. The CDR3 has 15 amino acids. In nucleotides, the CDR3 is TGCAGTGCTAGCGGGGGGGCGGGCAGCACAGATACGCAGTATTTT. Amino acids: CSASGGAGSTDTQYF.

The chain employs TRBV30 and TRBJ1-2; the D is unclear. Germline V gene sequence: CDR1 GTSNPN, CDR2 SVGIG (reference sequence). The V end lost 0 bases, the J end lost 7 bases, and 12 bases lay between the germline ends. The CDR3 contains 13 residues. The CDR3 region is CAWSVNLARGYTF. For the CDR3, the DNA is TGTGCCTGGAGTGTAAATTTGGCTCGTGGCTACACCTTC.

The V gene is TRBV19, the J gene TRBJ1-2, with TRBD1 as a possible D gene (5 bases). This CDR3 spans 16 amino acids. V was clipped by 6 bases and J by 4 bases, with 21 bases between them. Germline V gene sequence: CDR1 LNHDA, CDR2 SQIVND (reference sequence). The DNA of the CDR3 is TGTGCCAGTAGCTCTCTTGCTCAGGGCGTTGGCTATGGCTACACCTTC. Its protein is CASSSLAQGVGYGYTF.

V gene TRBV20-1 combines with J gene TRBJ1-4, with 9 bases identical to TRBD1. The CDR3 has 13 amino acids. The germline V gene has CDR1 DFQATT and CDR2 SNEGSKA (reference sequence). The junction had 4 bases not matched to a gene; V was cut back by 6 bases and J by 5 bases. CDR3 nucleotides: TGCAGTGCCAATGACAGGGGGAATGAAAAACTGTTTTTT. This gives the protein CSANDRGNEKLFF.

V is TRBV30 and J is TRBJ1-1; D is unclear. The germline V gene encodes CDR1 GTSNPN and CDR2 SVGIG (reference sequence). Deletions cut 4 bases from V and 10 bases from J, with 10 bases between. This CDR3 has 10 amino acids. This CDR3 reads CAWMRVAAFF. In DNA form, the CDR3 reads TGTGCCTGGATGAGGGTTGCAGCTTTCTTT.

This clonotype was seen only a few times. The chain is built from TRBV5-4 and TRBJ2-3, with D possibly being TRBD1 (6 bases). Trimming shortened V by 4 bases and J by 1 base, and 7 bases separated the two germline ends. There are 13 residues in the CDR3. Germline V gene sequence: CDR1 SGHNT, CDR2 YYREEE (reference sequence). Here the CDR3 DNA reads TGTGCCAGCAGCCCAGGGGGCACAGATACGCAGTATTTT. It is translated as CASSPGGTDTQYF.

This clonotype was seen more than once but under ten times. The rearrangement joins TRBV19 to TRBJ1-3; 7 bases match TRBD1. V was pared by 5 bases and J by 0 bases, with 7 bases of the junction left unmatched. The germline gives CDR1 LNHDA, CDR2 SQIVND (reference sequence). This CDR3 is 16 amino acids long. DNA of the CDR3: TGTGCCAGTAGTCGGACAGGACTTAACTCTGGAAACACCATATATTTT. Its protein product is CASSRTGLNSGNTIYF.

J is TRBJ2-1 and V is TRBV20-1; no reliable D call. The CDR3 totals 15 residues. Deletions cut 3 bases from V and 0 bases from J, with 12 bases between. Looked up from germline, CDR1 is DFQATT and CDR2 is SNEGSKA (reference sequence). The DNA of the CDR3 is TGCAGTGCTAGTACCGATAAGAGCTCCTACAATGAGCAGTTCTTC. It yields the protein CSASTDKSSYNEQFF.